Below, 15 T cell receptor beta chains from the same sample are listed, as sequenced in a study of blood T cell repertoires in COVID-19. The table came from immunoSEQ multiplex PCR; TCRdb's copy has only in-frame clones and leaves some out. The data contain about 130,000 clones, over 80% of them singletons. Sequencing used peripheral blood. These receptors all stem from a man between 65 and 79 years old with acute or convalescent COVID-19.

The chain has TRBV15 and TRBJ1-2; 7 bases match TRBD1. The CDR3 is made up of 14 amino acids. In germline, CDR1 is LNHNV, CDR2 YYDKDF (reference sequence). V shed 1 base and J 3 bases; nucleotides not matched to a gene: 2. Here the CDR3 DNA reads TGTGCCACCAGCAGAGGGGACAGCTACTATGGCTACACCTTC. Its translation is CATSRGDSYYGYTF. Drawing the rest from reference TRBV15 and TRBJ1-2, the complete variable domain is DAMVIQNPRYQVTQFGKPVTLSCSQTLNHNVMYWYQQKSSQAPKLLFHYYDKDFNNEADTPDNFQSRRPNTSFCFLDIRSPGLGDTAMYLCATSRGDSYYGYTFGSGTRLTVV.

This chain connects TRBV25-1 to TRBJ2-3; a possible D gene is TRBD1 (5 bases). Between the trimmed V and J ends, which lost 4 bases and 2 bases, there was a span of 10 bases. The CDR3 has 14 amino acids. CDR1 MGHDK and CDR2 SYGVNS come from the germline V gene. CDR3 bases: TGTGCCAGCAGTGCGACAGATATCACAGATACGCAGTATTTT. Its protein is CASSATDITDTQYF.

This CDR3 reads CASSLTSGGPTDTQYF. CDR3 in DNA: TGTGCCAGCAGCCTGACTAGCGGGGGACCCACAGATACGCAGTATTTT. The chain employs TRBV7-9 and TRBJ2-3; 12 positions match TRBD2. Trimming at V came to 5 bases and at J to 2 bases, leaving 5 bases not matched to a gene. CDR3 length: 16 residues. Germline V gene sequence: CDR1 SEHNR, CDR2 FQNEAQ (reference sequence). Looking up the rest from reference TRBV7-9 and TRBJ2-3 gives the full variable domain: DTGVSQNPRHKITKRGQNVTFRCDPISEHNRLYWYRQTLGQGPEFLTYFQNEAQLEKSRLLSDRFSAERPKGSFSTLEIQRTEQGDSAMYLCASSLTSGGPTDTQYFGPGTRLTVL.

The chain has TRBV5-1 and TRBJ2-7, with D maybe TRBD2 (5 bases). The CDR3 spans 14 residues. Germline V gene lookup returns CDR1 SGHRS and CDR2 YFSETQ. V lost 2 bases and J lost 2, with 11 bases in between. The CDR3 DNA reads as TGCGCCAGCAGCTTAGACGGACTCACCTACGAGCAGTACTTC. It specifies CASSLDGLTYEQYF.

The chain is built from TRBV18 and TRBJ1-6; TRBD1 agrees at 7 bases. V trimming: 2 bases; J trimming: 7 bases; junction bases outside the gene matches: 8. The CDR3 runs 16 residues. Germline CDR1 is KGHSH and CDR2 is LQKENI. CDR3 in DNA: TGTGCCAGCTCACCAGACCGACAGGGTGGGAATTCACCCCTCCACTTT. Translation: CASSPDRQGGNSPLHF.

Concerning this clone itself: This same CDR3 is encoded by further DNA sequences in the sample. V and J are TRBV6-5 and TRBJ2-2; D unresolved. Trimming took 0 bases from V and 6 from J, leaving 11 bases between them. This CDR3 region has 15 residues. Per germline, CDR1 MNHEY and CDR2 SVGAGI. The CDR3 region has the DNA TGTGCCAGCAGTTACTCGCGGTTGGGTCCCGGGGAGCTGTTTTTT. Amino acid sequence: CASSYSRLGPGELFF.

The V gene is TRBV5-4, the J gene TRBJ2-6; no clear D. V was trimmed by 4 bases and J by 4 bases, leaving 6 bases between them. Looked up from germline, CDR1 is SGHNT and CDR2 is YYREEE (reference sequence). The CDR3 totals 13 residues. The chain's CDR3 is CASSPSGANVLTF. The CDR3 bases are TGTGCCAGCAGCCCGTCGGGGGCCAACGTCCTGACTTTC.

With respect to this clone: One end of the junction varies from germline; a read error may be responsible. The chain recombines TRBV7-7 with TRBJ2-7; D unresolved. Germline loops: CDR1 SSHAT, CDR2 FNYEAQ (reference sequence). This CDR3 has 15 amino acids. CDR3 sequence: CASSLGVGGAYEQYF. The DNA of the CDR3 is TGTGCTAGCAGCTTAGGAGTTGGCGGAGCCTACGAGCAGTACTTC.

This chain links TRBV11-2 with TRBJ2-7, with TRBD1 identical over 8 bases. The CDR3 is made up of 14 amino acids. Germline loops: CDR1 SGHAT, CDR2 FQNNGV. Trimming removed 3 bases from V and 6 bases from J; junction bases left unmatched: 7. The CDR3 DNA reads TGTGCCAGCAGCTTGGGACAGGCAAGTTCCGAGCAGTACTTC. This codes for CASSLGQASSEQYF.

This chain uses TRBV21-1 with TRBJ1-5. TRBV21-1 is noted as a pseudogene. This CDR3 spans 14 amino acids. The CDR3 sequence is CASSKGLAGQPQHF. The CDR3 DNA reads TGTGCCAGCAGCAAAGGCTTGGCGGGACAGCCCCAGCATTTT.

This clone was detected a few times. The J gene is TRBJ2-5, the V gene TRBV29-1; the match to TRBD2 covers 14 bases. The germline gives CDR1 SQVTM, CDR2 ANQGSEA. The J segment lost 4 bases and the V segment lost 1 base, leaving 2 bases of the junction unmatched. The CDR3 covers 15 residues. In nucleotides, the CDR3 is TGCAGCGTTGAAGGACTAGCGGGGGGGATAGAGACCCAGTACTTC. Residues: CSVEGLAGGIETQYF.

The V gene is TRBV2, the J gene TRBJ2-7; 12 positions match TRBD2. CDR3 size: 16 residues. V trimming: 4 bases; J trimming: 2 bases; junction bases outside the gene matches: 6. CDR1 and CDR2 from the germline V gene are SNHLY and FYNNEI. CDR3 DNA sequence: TGTGCCAGCAGTGGATTGACTAGCGGGGGTACCTACGAGCAGTACTTC. Translating it yields CASSGLTSGGTYEQYF.

This clone has just a few counts. The chain recombines TRBV4-2 with TRBJ1-1, with D unresolved. Germline values: CDR1 LGHNA, CDR2 YNFKEQ. The germline V and J ends were trimmed by 0 bases and 7 bases, with 15 bases remaining between them. The CDR3 is 15 residues long. CDR3 in amino acids: CASSQEISRVGEAFF. The DNA for the CDR3 is TGTGCCAGCAGCCAAGAAATATCCCGAGTCGGTGAAGCTTTCTTT.

The V and J genes are TRBV9 and TRBJ1-2; D might be TRBD1 (5 bases). The CDR3 consists of 14 residues. The V gene lost 4 bases and the J gene lost 5 bases, with 15 bases spanning the gap. The germline V gene encodes CDR1 SGDLS and CDR2 YYNGEE. The CDR3 DNA reads TGTGCCAGCAGCCCAGGAGAGGGGAGGTATGGCTACACCTTC. Residues: CASSPGEGRYGYTF.

This chain connects TRBV5-1 to TRBJ2-7; TRBD2 matches at 9 bases. In germline, CDR1 is SGHRS, CDR2 YFSETQ. V was pared by 1 base and J by 2 bases, with 13 bases of the junction left unmatched. The CDR3 runs 18 residues. The CDR3 sequence: CASSLYARPSGVTYEQYF. The CDR3 nucleotides read TGCGCCAGCAGCTTGTATGCCAGGCCTAGCGGGGTTACCTACGAGCAGTACTTC. The full variable domain, its missing parts supplied by reference TRBV5-1 and TRBJ2-7, is KAGVTQTPRYLIKTRGQQVTLSCSPISGHRSVSWYQQTPGQGLQFLFEYFSETQRNKGNFPGRFSGRQFSNSRSEMNVSTLELGDSALYLCASSLYARPSGVTYEQYFGPGTRLTVT.